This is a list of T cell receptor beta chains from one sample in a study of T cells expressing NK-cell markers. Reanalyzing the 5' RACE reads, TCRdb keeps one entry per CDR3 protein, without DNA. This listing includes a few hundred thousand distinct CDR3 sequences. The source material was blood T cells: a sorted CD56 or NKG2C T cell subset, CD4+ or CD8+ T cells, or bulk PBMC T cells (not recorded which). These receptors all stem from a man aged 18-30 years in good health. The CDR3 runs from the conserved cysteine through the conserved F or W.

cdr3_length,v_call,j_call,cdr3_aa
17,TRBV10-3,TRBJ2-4,CAISESAGGPAKNIQYF
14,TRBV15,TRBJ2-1,CATQGTSGNNEQFF
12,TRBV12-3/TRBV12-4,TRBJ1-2,CASGRTGGGYTF
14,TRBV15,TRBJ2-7,CATSYQTGRYEQYF
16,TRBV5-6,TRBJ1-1,CASSLVDVRGVTEAFF
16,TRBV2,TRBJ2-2,CASSDSRTGVTGELFF
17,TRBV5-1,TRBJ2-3,CASSLGTSASLADTQYF
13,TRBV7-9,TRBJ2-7,CASSSGRAHEQYF
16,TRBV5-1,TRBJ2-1,CASSLLAGVGNNEQFF
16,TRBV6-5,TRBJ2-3,CASSLRMAASTDTQYF
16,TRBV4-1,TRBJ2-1,CASSHRTSGRENEQFF
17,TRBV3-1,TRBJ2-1,CASSQDLIAGGYNEQFF
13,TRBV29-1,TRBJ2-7,CSVGGRAFVEQYF
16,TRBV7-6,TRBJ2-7,CASSLGAGQGIDEQYF
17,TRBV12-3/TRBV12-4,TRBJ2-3,CASSLTLAEVPTDTQYF
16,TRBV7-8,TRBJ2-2,CASSRNRGSNTGELFF
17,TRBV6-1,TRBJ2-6,CASSPKWGSPGANVLTF
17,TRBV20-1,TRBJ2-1,CSARALDIGGAYNEQFF
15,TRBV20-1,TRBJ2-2,CSASYAGVYTGELFF
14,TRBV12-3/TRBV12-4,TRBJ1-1,CASSLKRGGDEAFF
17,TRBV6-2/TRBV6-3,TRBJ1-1,CASSYRHRRDANTEAFF
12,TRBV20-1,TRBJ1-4,CSAEDSNEKLFF
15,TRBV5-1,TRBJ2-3,CASSSVGQGQDTQYF
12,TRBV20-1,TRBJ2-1,CSDRGGENEQFF
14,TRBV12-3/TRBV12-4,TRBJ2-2,CASSLRDLGGELFF
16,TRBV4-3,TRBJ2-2,CASSQLDGRDTGELFF
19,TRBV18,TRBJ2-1,CASSGRGTSGTTGEGEQFF
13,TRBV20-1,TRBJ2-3,CSARGLLALAQYF
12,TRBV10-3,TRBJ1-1,CAISAGGGEAFF
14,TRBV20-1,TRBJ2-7,CSAPIAGSSYEQYF
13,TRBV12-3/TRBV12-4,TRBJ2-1,CASSLDGVDEQFF
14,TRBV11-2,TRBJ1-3,CASSFNRDPSTIYF
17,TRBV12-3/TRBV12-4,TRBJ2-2,CASSLSPGKVNTGELFF
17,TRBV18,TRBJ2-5,CASSPPGRPITGKTQYF
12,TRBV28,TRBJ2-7,CAHSGTGLEQYF
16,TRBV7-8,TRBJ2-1,CASSSTYDGGYNEQFF
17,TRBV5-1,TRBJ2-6,CASSFDGQGGRANVLTF
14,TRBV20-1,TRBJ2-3,CSATAPGGTDTQYF
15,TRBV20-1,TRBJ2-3,CSVPSRLDYTDTQYF
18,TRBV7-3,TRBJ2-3,CASSLEHHRGLSTDTQYF
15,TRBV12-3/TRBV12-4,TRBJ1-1,CASSFGRQLNTEAFF
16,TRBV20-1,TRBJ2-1,CSARDGAGTSMMVQFF
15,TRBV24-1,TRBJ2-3,CATSELGLPTDTQYF
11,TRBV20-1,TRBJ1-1,CSAREGARAFF
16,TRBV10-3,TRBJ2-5,CAISESTVLTQETQYF